Sequencing of this T cell receptor (beta chain) was carried out in a study of cytomegalovirus exposure and HLA in healthy donors. The length of the CDR3 is 14 residues. CDR1 is KGHSH and CDR2 is LQKENI in the germline V gene. The V end was cut by 3 bases, the J end by 4 bases, with 10 bases between. Primers included in the PCR were 60 Vbeta and 13 Jbeta primers. The method was immunoSEQ multiplex PCR; TCRdb's version includes in-frame clones alone and lacks a portion of them. The table records about 120,000 clones, about 80% of them present only once. The rearrangement uses TRBV18 and TRBJ1-5, with D unclear. The sequence came from a young woman in good health and CMV-seronegative. Sequenced input: PBMCs. The CDR3 spells CASSPDMGNQPQHF. The CDR3 region has the DNA TGTGCCAGCTCACCCGACATGGGTAATCAGCCCCAGCATTTT.